What follows are 29 T cell receptor beta chains derived from one specimen sequenced in a study of OX40 agonist ivuxolimab in advanced cancers. Assay used: immunoSEQ multiplex PCR; TCRdb lists only in-frame clones, some missing. The sample has about 26,000 clones; around nine tenths are singletons. The source material was CD4+ or CD8+ T cells sorted from blood, sampled in a trial of the OX40 agonist ivuxolimab. These receptors were taken from an adult with an advanced solid tumor such as melanoma, head and neck, liver or kidney cancer.

The CDR3 reads CASSYRERDPETQYF. DNA of the CDR3: TGTGCCAGCAGTTATCGCGAGCGGGACCCGGAGACCCAGTACTTC. The V call is TRBV6-8, the J call TRBJ2-5, with 7 bases identical to TRBD2. This CDR3 has 15 residues. J gave up 5 bases and V 3 bases, and 9 bases lay outside the gene matches. Germline CDR1 is MNHGY and CDR2 is SAAAGT.

In DNA, the CDR3 is TGCGCCAGCAGCCAAGTCCACTCCTACGAGCAGTACTTC. This encodes CASSQVHSYEQYF. The rearrangement links TRBV4-1 to TRBJ2-7, with no clear D. Germline CDR1 reads MGHRA; CDR2 reads YSYEKL. The CDR3 covers 13 residues. V was shortened by 1 base and J by 0 bases, with 4 bases between the two germline ends.

V and J are TRBV25-1 and TRBJ2-1; TRBD1 aligns across 10 bases. The V and J ends lost 2 bases and 13 bases, in that order; junction bases with no gene match: 11. Germline values: CDR1 MGHDK, CDR2 SYGVNS. There are 15 residues in the CDR3. CDR3 sequence reads: CASSERYRTGGVQFF. Here the CDR3 DNA reads TGTGCCAGCAGTGAAAGGTATAGGACAGGGGGGGTACAGTTCTTC.

This chain uses TRBV29-1 with TRBJ2-3; D remains unclear. The germline gives CDR1 SQVTM, CDR2 ANQGSEA. V was pared by 5 bases and J by 1 base, with 10 bases between. CDR3 length: 13 amino acids. The CDR3 reads CSVLIVGTDTQYF. The CDR3 DNA reads as TGCAGCGTTCTTATCGTGGGCACAGATACGCAGTATTTT.

The J gene is TRBJ1-2, the V gene TRBV6-5; perhaps TRBD1 as D (5 bases). Germline-derived CDR1 and CDR2 are MNHEY and SVGAGI. The V end was cut by 7 bases, the J end by 8 bases, with 20 bases between. The CDR3 contains 14 residues. The CDR3, as DNA: TGTGCCAGCAACGCCTTGGGGGGATGGGAGGGCTACACCTTC. As protein: CASNALGGWEGYTF.

The J gene is TRBJ2-1, the V gene TRBV5-8; 7 bases map to TRBD1. Germline CDR1 and CDR2: SGHTS and YDEGEE. This CDR3 is 13 amino acids long. V shed 4 bases and J 9 bases; nucleotides not matched to a gene: 7. The CDR3 here is CASSNDRDFEQFF. CDR3 nucleotides: TGTGCCAGCAGCAACGACAGGGATTTTGAGCAGTTCTTC.

The chain is built from TRBV11-3 and TRBJ1-6; 8 nucleotides match TRBD1. The germline V gene has CDR1 SGHNT and CDR2 YENEEA. J lost 11 bases, V lost 4 bases, and 10 bases had no gene match. The length of the CDR3 is 15 residues. CDR3 nucleotide sequence: TGTGCCAGCAGCTCGGAGGGACAGGAGAGAACACCCCTCCACTTT. This encodes CASSSEGQERTPLHF.

The CDR3 sequence is CASKLGVRGAETQYF. CDR3 nucleotide sequence: TGTGCCAGCAAATTGGGGGTTAGGGGGGCGGAGACCCAGTACTTC. The chain carries TRBV28 and TRBJ2-5; D assignment may be TRBD1 or TRBD2 (6 bases each). Germline loops: CDR1 MDHEN, CDR2 SYDVKM. V gave up 7 bases and J gave up 5 bases, with 20 bases separating them. The CDR3 is 15 residues long.

The chain links TRBV11-3 to TRBJ2-7; TRBD1 is a possible D gene (6 bases). V was cut by 6 bases and J by 6 bases, with 24 bases left in between. Germline CDR1 is SGHNT and CDR2 is YENEEA. CDR3 length equals 16 residues. CDR3 sequence: CASSIGAGLGAREQYF. CDR3 in DNA: TGTGCCAGCAGTATCGGGGCAGGACTGGGGGCCCGCGAGCAGTACTTC.

Regarding this clone: Other DNA sequences in the same sample also yield this CDR3. The rearrangement uses TRBV28 and TRBJ1-1; 8 bases agree with TRBD1. CDR1 and CDR2 from the germline V gene are MDHEN and SYDVKM. J gave up 8 bases and V 3 bases, and 5 bases lay outside the gene matches. The CDR3 loop spans 13 amino acids. In nucleotides, the CDR3 is TGTGCCAGCAGTTTTGTTCGGACAGGGGAAGCTTTCTTT. Its translation: CASSFVRTGEAFF.

The chain joins TRBV4-3 to TRBJ2-3; TRBD2 matches 9 bases. CDR3 length: 16 residues. V dropped 0 bases and J dropped 2; count of bases not matched to a gene: 3. Germline CDR1 is LGHNA and CDR2 is YSLEER. CDR3 in amino acids: CASSQESGGFTDTQYF. The CDR3 bases are TGCGCCAGCAGCCAAGAAAGCGGGGGGTTCACAGATACGCAGTATTTT.

The chain employs TRBV13 and TRBJ2-7, with D uncertain. The V gene's germline CDR1 is PRHDT and CDR2 FYEKMQ (reference sequence). This CDR3 contains 14 residues. V was clipped by 1 base and J by 2 bases, with 9 bases between them. CDR3 loop: CASSLEGSPYEQYF. CDR3 nucleotide sequence: TGTGCCAGCAGCTTAGAGGGTTCCCCCTACGAGCAGTACTTC.

The chain is built from TRBV27 and TRBJ2-3, with D unclear. The CDR3 loop spans 13 amino acids. Trimming took off 9 bases at V and 1 base at J, with 11 bases between the two ends. Germline loops: CDR1 MNHEY, CDR2 SMNVEV (reference sequence). CDR3 bases: TGTGCCAGTGGGCTCGAGGGCACAGATACGCAGTATTTT. Amino acids: CASGLEGTDTQYF.

V and J are TRBV15 and TRBJ2-1; 9 positions match TRBD2. Germline V lookup: CDR1 LNHNV, CDR2 YYDKDF (reference sequence). This CDR3 comprises 16 residues. V was pared by 5 bases and J by 9 bases, with 14 bases of the junction left unmatched. DNA of the CDR3: TGTGCCACCAGCCGTATAACCGGGACTAGCAAGATTGAGCAGTTCTTC. Its protein product is CATSRITGTSKIEQFF.

J is TRBJ1-1 and V is TRBV5-4; D remains unclear. The CDR3 is 13 residues long. The V and J ends lost 6 bases and 0 bases respectively, with 9 bases between them. The V gene's germline CDR1 is SGHNT and CDR2 YYREEE (reference sequence). The CDR3 bases are TGTGCCAGCATGTCAGGTTTGAACACTGAAGCTTTCTTT. Protein sequence: CASMSGLNTEAFF. The entire variable domain, with the rest obtained from reference TRBV5-4 and TRBJ1-1, is as follows: ETGVTQSPTHLIKTRGQQVTLRCSSQSGHNTVSWYQQALGQGPQFIFQYYREEENGRGNFPPRFSGLQFPNYSSELNVNALELDDSALYLCASMSGLNTEAFFGQGTRLTVV.

The chain links TRBV7-6 to TRBJ2-7; no clear D gene. The CDR3 consists of 12 residues. Germline V gene sequence: CDR1 SGHVS, CDR2 FNYEAQ. V lost 5 bases to trimming and J lost 6 bases, with 11 bases between them. CDR3 sequence: CASSQTRGEQYF. CDR3 in DNA: TGTGCCAGCAGCCAGACTCGAGGCGAGCAGTACTTC.

V is TRBV20-1 and J is TRBJ1-1; D uncertain. CDR3 length equals 10 residues. The ends were cut back, 6 bases at V and 7 bases at J, with 9 bases in the middle. Germline V gives CDR1 DFQATT, CDR2 SNEGSKA (reference sequence). Here the CDR3 reads CSASIVEAFF. CDR3 nucleotides: TGCAGTGCCTCCATTGTTGAAGCTTTCTTT.

The gene calls are TRBV15 and TRBJ2-1, with 9 bases identical to TRBD1. This CDR3 is built from 15 residues. Looked up from germline, CDR1 is LNHNV and CDR2 is YYDKDF (reference sequence). Losses at the gene ends were 1 base for V and 4 bases for J; bases not matched to a gene: 2. The CDR3, as DNA: TGTGCCACCAGCAGAGTACAGGGGGCGTACAATGAGCAGTTCTTC. Protein sequence: CATSRVQGAYNEQFF.

In this sample, this clone turned up once. The chain joins TRBV4-1 to TRBJ2-2, with no clear D. The CDR3 has 15 amino acids. Germline V lookup: CDR1 MGHRA, CDR2 YSYEKL. Between the trimmed V and J ends, which lost 1 base and 0 bases, there was a span of 6 bases. The CDR3 protein is CASSQATANTGELFF. The CDR3 DNA is TGCGCCAGCAGCCAAGCTACTGCGAACACCGGGGAGCTGTTTTTT.

The chain is built from TRBV6-5 and TRBJ1-1; D uncertain. Germline lookup yields CDR1 MNHEY and CDR2 SVGAGI. CDR3 length: 13 amino acids. Trimming took 7 bases from V and 0 from J, leaving 9 bases between them. The CDR3 reads CASKQSMNTEAFF. In nucleotides, the CDR3 is TGTGCCAGCAAGCAGTCGATGAACACTGAAGCTTTCTTT.

This chain uses TRBV9 with TRBJ2-2, with 9 nucleotides matching TRBD1. Germline values: CDR1 SGDLS, CDR2 YYNGEE. The CDR3 sequence is 16 residues long. Unmatched junction bases numbered 8, after V lost 2 bases and J lost 6 bases. CDR3 region: CASSVFSGTGSGELFF. As DNA, the CDR3 is TGTGCCAGCAGCGTCTTTAGTGGGACAGGGTCCGGGGAGCTGTTTTTT.

This clone was seen once. CDR3 coding DNA: TGCAGCGTTGAAGGGGGTTCGGGACTAGCGATTGAGACCCAGTACTTC. Its protein product is CSVEGGSGLAIETQYF. The J gene is TRBJ2-5, the V gene TRBV29-1, with TRBD2 matching 10 bases. Germline trimming cut 1 base from V and 5 bases from J; bases unmatched to any gene: 10. Germline CDR1 SQVTM, CDR2 ANQGSEA. The CDR3 has 16 residues.

This clone was picked up a small number of times. This chain uses TRBV4-3 with TRBJ1-2, with D perhaps matching TRBD1 (5 bases). The CDR3 sequence is 16 residues long. The germline CDR1 and CDR2 sequences are LGHNA and YSLEER. Trimming left V 5 bases short and J 2 bases short, with 18 bases between. The DNA of the CDR3 is TGCGCCAGCAGCTGGGAGAGCGGGAGGACAAACTATGGCTACACCTTC. It translates to CASSWESGRTNYGYTF.

The V and J genes are TRBV6-4 and TRBJ1-1; 7 nucleotides align to TRBD1. Trimming cost V 6 bases and J 0 bases; bases outside gene matches: 13. This CDR3 has 17 amino acids. Germline V gene data show CDR1 as MRHNA and CDR2 as SNTAGT. CDR3 loop: CASRRGQAPFMNTEAFF. DNA of the CDR3: TGTGCCAGCAGGCGCGGACAGGCGCCATTCATGAACACTGAAGCTTTCTTT.

The CDR3 nucleotides are TGTGCCAGCTCACCCCTAGGGACAGGGGCCTACGAGCAGTACTTC. Its protein product is CASSPLGTGAYEQYF. The V call is TRBV18, the J call TRBJ2-7, with 10 nucleotides matching TRBD1. With 3 bases clipped from V and 2 bases from J, the junction kept 4 bases outside the gene matches. This CDR3 contains 15 residues. Germline CDR1 is KGHSH and CDR2 is LQKENI.

For the CDR3, the DNA is TGTGCCACCAGCACCCGGTCTCAGGGCCTTAGCGAGCAGTACTTC. It codes for CATSTRSQGLSEQYF. The V and J genes are TRBV15 and TRBJ2-7, with D perhaps matching TRBD1 (5 bases). Deletions cut 4 bases from V and 6 bases from J, with 19 bases between. This CDR3 contains 15 residues. CDR1 is LNHNV, CDR2 YYDKDF, per germline (reference sequence).

The chain combines TRBV23-1 with TRBJ1-1; D is perhaps TRBD1 (5 bases). TRBV23-1 is marked as an open reading frame, function uncertain. This CDR3 comprises 14 residues. Trimming removed 0 bases from V and 1 base from J, with 6 bases in between. CDR3 DNA: TGCGCCAGCAGTCAATCTGGGGGGAACACTGAAGCTTTCTTT. This translates into CASSQSGGNTEAFF.

The chain joins TRBV5-4 to TRBJ2-1; 15 bases are a match to TRBD2. V gave up 0 bases and J gave up 15 bases; unmatched junction bases: 7. The germline CDR1 and CDR2 sequences are SGHNT and YYREEE (reference sequence). The CDR3 length is 15 residues. Here the CDR3 reads CASSLGGLAGGPRFF. The CDR3 coding sequence is TGTGCCAGCAGCTTGGGAGGACTAGCGGGGGGGCCTCGGTTCTTC.

This clone appeared once. The chain joins TRBV5-3 to TRBJ2-1, with 11 bases that match TRBD2. TRBV5-3 is placed among ORFs of uncertain function. The length of the CDR3 is 20 residues. V lost 4 bases to trimming and J lost 0 bases; unmatched junction nucleotides: 15. CDR3 DNA: TGTGCCAGAAGCCAACCAGGACTAGCGGGCCGGTTAAGCTCCTACAATGAGCAGTTCTTC. As protein: CARSQPGLAGRLSSYNEQFF.